Included here is one T cell receptor beta chain sequence, with context. This CDR3 has 14 residues. V gave up 6 bases and J gave up 4 bases, with 13 bases separating them. Germline V lookup: CDR1 LNHNV, CDR2 YYDKDF (reference sequence). Profiling relied on immunoSEQ multiplex PCR, and the TCRdb table lists in-frame clones only, not all of them. The sample includes approximately 110,000 clones, around 88% seen only once; the top ten take about 5.4%. The record originates from a study of blood T cell repertoires in COVID-19. Study overall: Sample material is recorded as cDNA or gDNA derived from T cells, B-cell-depleted T cells, or PBMCs.

The chain employs TRBV15 and TRBJ1-3; no firm D call. Sequences were obtained from peripheral blood. This TCR came from a human donor in a cohort sampled during active COVID-19. The DNA of the CDR3 is TGTGCCACCAGTAGTGAGGGTGGCGGAAACACCATATATTTT. It yields the protein CATSSEGGGNTIYF.